One and the same sample provided the 22 T cell receptor beta chains below, sequenced in a study of cytomegalovirus exposure and HLA in healthy donors. Primers included in the PCR were 60 Vbeta and 13 Jbeta primers. Clones were read by immunoSEQ multiplex PCR, and TCRdb kept only the in-frame ones, dropping some. The table lists some 67,000 clones, about four fifths of them singletons. The material sequenced was PBMCs. The source is a woman in her thirties in good health and CMV-seronegative.

J is TRBJ2-1 and V is TRBV7-6; D remains unclear. V was pared by 2 bases and J by 5 bases, with 4 bases between. Germline CDR1 and CDR2: SGHVS and FNYEAQ. This CDR3 has 12 amino acids. The CDR3 reads CASSLLDNEQFF. As DNA, the CDR3 is TGTGCCAGCAGCTTACTAGACAATGAGCAGTTCTTC.

The CDR3 bases are TGCGCCAGCAGCCAAGTGGAGAAGCCGACAGGGACCACCGGGGAGCTGTTTTTT. Encoded protein: CASSQVEKPTGTTGELFF. The chain uses TRBV4-1 and TRBJ2-2; 7 nucleotides agree with TRBD1. From germline, CDR1 is MGHRA and CDR2 YSYEKL. V lost 1 base and J lost 4; bases outside the gene matches: 12. The CDR3 loop spans 18 amino acids.

The V gene is TRBV6-4, the J gene TRBJ2-1, with D unclear. The CDR3 has 13 residues. Per the germline V gene, CDR1 is MRHNA and CDR2 is SNTAGT. V was clipped by 0 bases and J by 12 bases, with 12 bases between them. CDR3 protein: CASSDSIERRQFF. The CDR3 nucleotides are TGTGCCAGCAGTGACTCGATTGAAAGGAGGCAGTTCTTC.

The chain has TRBV2 and TRBJ2-4, with 13 bases lining up with TRBD2. V shed 3 bases and J 8 bases; nucleotides not matched to a gene: 7. In germline, CDR1 is SNHLY, CDR2 FYNNEI. The CDR3 length is 16 residues. For the CDR3, the DNA is TGTGCCAGCAGTGACATGGGACTAGCGGGGCAGGACATTCAGTACTTC. Protein product: CASSDMGLAGQDIQYF.

The chain uses TRBV7-9 and TRBJ2-1, with 8 bases fitting TRBD1. CDR3 length: 15 residues. Per the germline V gene, CDR1 is SEHNR and CDR2 is FQNEAQ (reference sequence). The trim removed 7 bases at V and 6 bases at J, leaving 11 bases unmatched. The CDR3 coding sequence is TGTGCCAGCACCGACCTGACAGGGGTTGGCAATGAGCAGTTCTTC. It encodes CASTDLTGVGNEQFF.

This clone was detected once. The chain joins TRBV19 to TRBJ2-7; 12 bases match TRBD2. Trimming took 10 bases from V and 3 from J; bases not matched to a gene: 7. CDR3 length equals 14 residues. The germline CDR1 and CDR2 sequences are LNHDA and SQIVND (reference sequence). The CDR3 sequence is CATSTSGGIYEQYF. The CDR3 DNA reads as TGTGCCACCTCGACTAGCGGGGGAATCTACGAGCAGTACTTC.

The chain has TRBV19 and TRBJ2-2; 11 nucleotides agree with TRBD2. Germline V gene lookup returns CDR1 LNHDA and CDR2 SQIVND (reference sequence). CDR3 length equals 18 residues. With V trimmed by 7 bases and J by 0 bases, 10 bases remained unmatched. The CDR3 here is CASTQGLAGGPNTGELFF. The CDR3 DNA sequence: TGTGCCAGTACCCAGGGGCTAGCGGGGGGCCCGAACACCGGGGAGCTGTTTTTT.

This rearrangement joins TRBV5-6 to TRBJ1-1; tentatively, D is TRBD1 (5 bases). CDR1 and CDR2 from the germline V gene are SGHDT and YYEEEE. V lost 3 bases to trimming and J lost 5 bases, with 17 bases between them. This CDR3 spans 15 amino acids. Here the CDR3 DNA reads TGTGCCAGCAGCTGGGGGGGGGAAATAGGAACTGAAGCTTTCTTT. It yields the protein CASSWGGEIGTEAFF.

The chain uses TRBV15 and TRBJ1-5, with D maybe TRBD1 (6 bases). The V gene's germline CDR1 is LNHNV and CDR2 YYDKDF (reference sequence). The CDR3 contains 18 residues. Trimming cost V 3 bases and J 0 bases, with 18 bases left between them. CDR3 DNA sequence: TGTGCCACCAGCAGTTTGGCAGGGGTACTATATAGCAATCAGCCCCAGCATTTT. This encodes CATSSLAGVLYSNQPQHF.

The chain recombines TRBV6-1 with TRBJ1-1; D is unclear. Germline V gene lookup returns CDR1 MNHNS and CDR2 SASEGT. The CDR3 loop spans 14 amino acids. Trimming shortened V by 6 bases and J by 1 base, and 12 bases separated the two germline ends. This CDR3 reads CASRVPSGNTEAFF. DNA of the CDR3: TGTGCCAGCAGGGTTCCCTCGGGGAACACTGAAGCTTTCTTT.

The chain has TRBV5-1 and TRBJ2-1; 8 positions agree with TRBD2. V shed 6 bases and J 5 bases; nucleotides not matched to a gene: 13. CDR1 and CDR2 (germline): SGHRS, YFSETQ. The CDR3 length is 16 residues. The CDR3 region is CASTQFPGGGNNEQFF. As DNA, the CDR3 is TGCGCCAGCACCCAATTCCCGGGGGGGGGAAACAATGAGCAGTTCTTC.

This chain connects TRBV7-9 to TRBJ1-5, with 7 nucleotides matching TRBD1. Germline-derived CDR1 and CDR2 are SEHNR and FQNEAQ (reference sequence). The CDR3 totals 17 residues. Trimming at V came to 2 bases and at J to 4 bases, leaving 11 bases not matched to a gene. As DNA, the CDR3 is TGTGCCAGCAGCTTATTATTGACGGGACAGACAAATCAGCCCCAGCATTTT. Protein sequence: CASSLLLTGQTNQPQHF.

This CDR3 is CASSPRDRLEETQYF. CDR3 DNA: TGTGCCAGCAGTCCGCGGGACAGGTTAGAAGAGACCCAGTACTTC. The V gene is TRBV6-4, the J gene TRBJ2-5, with 8 bases identical to TRBD1. The CDR3 is 15 amino acids. With V trimmed by 5 bases and J by 3 bases, 8 bases remained unmatched. From germline, CDR1 is MRHNA and CDR2 SNTAGT.

The rearrangement uses TRBV6-1 and TRBJ2-7; TRBD2 matches 7 bases. Germline-derived CDR1 and CDR2 are MNHNS and SASEGT. Trimming at V came to 11 bases and at J to 4 bases, leaving 11 bases not matched to a gene. The CDR3 is 13 residues long. CDR3 DNA sequence: TGTGCCGGAGGGAGGGGCCTCTCTTACGAGCAGTACTTC. Its protein product is CAGGRGLSYEQYF.

This chain's CDR3 is CASSQDRGGVSYEQYF. CDR3 nucleotide sequence: TGCGCCAGCAGCCAAGATAGGGGCGGGGTCTCCTACGAGCAGTACTTC. The chain recombines TRBV4-3 with TRBJ2-7; a weak D match, TRBD2 (6 bases). V was shortened by 0 bases and J by 0 bases, with 12 bases between the two germline ends. CDR3 length: 16 residues. Per germline, CDR1 LGHNA and CDR2 YSLEER.

V usage is TRBV11-3 and J usage is TRBJ2-3, with D perhaps matching TRBD1 (6 bases). Germline CDR1 is SGHNT and CDR2 is YENEEA. With 0 bases removed from V and 2 bases from J, the gap between germline ends came to 12 bases. This CDR3 spans 16 amino acids. The DNA of the CDR3 is TGTGCCAGCAGCTTAGACGGGACAACCTCCACAGATACGCAGTATTTT. Translating gives CASSLDGTTSTDTQYF.

The chain recombines TRBV27 with TRBJ2-3, with D tentatively TRBD2 (5 bases). CDR3 length equals 17 residues. Germline-derived CDR1 and CDR2 are MNHEY and SMNVEV (reference sequence). V was pared by 0 bases and J by 3 bases, with 16 bases between. The CDR3 DNA reads TGTGCCAGCAGTTTATCGAGGGCTACCTTAGGGACAGATACGCAGTATTTT. As protein: CASSLSRATLGTDTQYF.

The chain joins TRBV5-1 to TRBJ2-2, with 15 bases fitting TRBD2. After removal of 4 bases from V and 1 base from J, the junction contained 5 bases not matched to a gene. Germline CDR1 SGHRS, CDR2 YFSETQ. This CDR3 region has 18 residues. CDR3 coding DNA: TGCGCCAGCAGCCGGGGACTAGCGGGGGGACAGAACACCGGGGAGCTGTTTTTT. Its translation: CASSRGLAGGQNTGELFF.

The rearrangement uses TRBV5-4 and TRBJ1-2, with TRBD1 as a possible D gene (5 bases). The CDR3 is made up of 15 amino acids. V was cut by 4 bases and J by 3 bases, with 16 bases left in between. Germline V CDR1 and CDR2: SGHNT, YYREEE (reference sequence). CDR3 amino acids: CASSTGQATHYGYTF. For the CDR3, the DNA is TGTGCCAGCAGCACCGGACAAGCAACCCACTATGGCTACACCTTC.

The chain couples TRBV7-9 to TRBJ2-6, with a possible D match to TRBD2 (7 bases). V was clipped by 1 base and J by 2 bases, with 12 bases between them. Germline lookup yields CDR1 SEHNR and CDR2 FQNEAQ (reference sequence). This CDR3 is built from 17 residues. DNA for the CDR3: TGTGCCAGCAGCTTAGGGGGAGGGGGGACTGGGGCCAACGTCCTGACTTTC. Amino acid sequence: CASSLGGGGTGANVLTF.

V is TRBV11-2 and J is TRBJ2-7, with TRBD1 as a possible D gene (6 bases). Germline V gives CDR1 SGHAT, CDR2 FQNNGV. V dropped 1 base and J dropped 6 bases, with 16 bases sitting between them. This CDR3 spans 15 amino acids. The CDR3 DNA is TGTGCCAGCAGCTTAGCAGGGGACAAGGCGATCGAGCAGTACTTC. Its protein is CASSLAGDKAIEQYF. The full variable domain, its missing parts supplied by reference TRBV11-2 and TRBJ2-7, is EAGVAQSPRYKIIEKRQSVAFWCNPISGHATLYWYQQILGQGPKLLIQFQNNGVVDDSQLPKDRFSAERLKGVDSTLKIQPAKLEDSAVYLCASSLAGDKAIEQYFGPGTRLTVT.

Only a few counts were recorded for this clone. This rearrangement joins TRBV2 to TRBJ1-1; possible D gene TRBD1, 6 bases. This CDR3 comprises 13 residues. V was trimmed by 6 bases and J by 0 bases, leaving 8 bases between them. Germline V gene data show CDR1 as SNHLY and CDR2 as FYNNEI. The CDR3 region has the DNA TGTGCCAGCAGCACAGGGATGAACACTGAAGCTTTCTTT. Translation: CASSTGMNTEAFF.